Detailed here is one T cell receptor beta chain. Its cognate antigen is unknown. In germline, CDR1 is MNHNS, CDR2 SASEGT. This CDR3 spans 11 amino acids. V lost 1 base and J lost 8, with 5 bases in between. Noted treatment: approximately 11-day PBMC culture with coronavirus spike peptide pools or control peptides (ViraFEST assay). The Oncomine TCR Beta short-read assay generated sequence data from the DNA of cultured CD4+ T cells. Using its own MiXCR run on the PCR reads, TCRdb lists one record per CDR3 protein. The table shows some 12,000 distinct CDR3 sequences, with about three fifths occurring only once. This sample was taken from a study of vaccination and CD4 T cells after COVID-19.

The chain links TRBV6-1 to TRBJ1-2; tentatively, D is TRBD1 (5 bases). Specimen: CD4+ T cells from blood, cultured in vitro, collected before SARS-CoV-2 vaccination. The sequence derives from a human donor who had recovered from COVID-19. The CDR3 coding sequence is TGTGCCAGCAGTGAAGACAGGGGCTACACCTTC. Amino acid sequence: CASSEDRGYTF.